Below, one T cell receptor (beta chain) is given with its context. As yet, its antigen is unknown. The germline CDR1 and CDR2 sequences are MGHRA and YSYEKL. The CDR3 extends over 15 amino acids. The V end lost 1 base, the J end lost 2 bases, and 12 bases lay between the germline ends. The donor population consisted of healthy HIV-negative adults with no recent acute infections or vaccinations. This sample is part of a study of shared clonotypes between healthy human individuals. Study-wide results and caveats: Few donors restricted represented genetic and exposure-history diversity. Richness estimates generally favored naive over memory subsets.

Source study methods: Junction-only immunoSEQ data arrived without quality scores, meaning filtering differed. Profiled with immunoSEQ multiplex PCR; TCRdb holds only in-frame clones, not every one. V, J and clone size are taken as reported in that table, and D and trimming were inferred from the DNA itself. The table has about 2.3 million clones, approximately 95% seen once. This receptor was taken from a man aged 18-30 years in good health. Some clones in this sample may be carry-over from other donors' samples. The gene calls are TRBV4-1 and TRBJ2-7; no definite D call. The source material was naive CD4+ T cells from PBMCs. The subset is: CD45RA+ positively selected. CDR3 protein: CASSQGLLPTYEQYF. The CDR3 DNA follows: TGCGCCAGCAGCCAAGGGCTCCTCCCAACCTACGAGCAGTACTTC.